This entry lists 13 T cell receptor beta chains sequenced from one sample in a study of shared clonotypes between healthy human individuals. The data were produced by immunoSEQ multiplex PCR, yet TCRdb's version contains in-frame clones alone and is incomplete. This sample carries about 490,000 clones, around 73% of them seen once, and the ten largest clones take 12%. The sequenced sample consisted of PBMCs. These receptors were obtained from a woman in her thirties or forties in good health. Some clones in this sample may be carry-over from other donors' samples.

The chain is built from TRBV18 and TRBJ2-2; maybe TRBD1 (6 bases). The CDR3 is made up of 15 amino acids. CDR1 is KGHSH, CDR2 LQKENI, per germline. Between the trimmed V and J ends, which lost 2 bases and 5 bases, there was a span of 12 bases. The CDR3 nucleotides are TGTGCCAGCTCACCATCGGACAGACCGACCGGGGAGCTGTTTTTT. Its protein product is CASSPSDRPTGELFF.

The chain links TRBV27 to TRBJ2-7; weak D call: TRBD1 (6 bases). Germline V lookup: CDR1 MNHEY, CDR2 SMNVEV (reference sequence). V lost 2 bases and J 0 bases, leaving 14 bases between the germline ends. The CDR3 length is 16 residues. In nucleotides, the CDR3 is TGTGCCAGCAGTTTAGACGGGACACCCTACTCCTACGAGCAGTACTTC. Translating gives CASSLDGTPYSYEQYF.

The chain is built from TRBV7-9 and TRBJ1-4; 10 bases are shared with TRBD1. V was pared by 1 base and J by 8 bases, with 4 bases of the junction left unmatched. Germline V gives CDR1 SEHNR, CDR2 FQNEAQ (reference sequence). The CDR3 has 15 residues. The CDR3 is CASSLGTGGSEKLFF. CDR3 bases: TGTGCCAGCAGCTTAGGGACAGGGGGTAGCGAAAAACTGTTTTTT. Combining the CDR3 with reference TRBV7-9 and TRBJ1-4 gives the whole variable domain DTGVSQNPRHKITKRGQNVTFRCDPISEHNRLYWYRQTLGQGPEFLTYFQNEAQLEKSRLLSDRFSAERPKGSFSTLEIQRTEQGDSAMYLCASSLGTGGSEKLFFGSGTQLSVL.

Remarks on this clone: One end of the junction varies from germline; a read error may be responsible. The chain links TRBV5-1 to TRBJ2-2, with D perhaps matching TRBD1 (7 bases). Germline V lookup: CDR1 SGHRS, CDR2 YFSETQ. This CDR3 is 15 amino acids long. The CDR3 here is CASGLQGPNAGELFF. The DNA for the CDR3 is TGCGCCAGCGGACTACAGGGGCCGAACGCCGGGGAGCTGTTTTTT.

V gene TRBV7-9 combines with J gene TRBJ2-3, with D maybe TRBD1 (6 bases). Germline V gene data show CDR1 as SEHNR and CDR2 as FQNEAQ (reference sequence). The CDR3 is 15 residues long. The V gene lost 3 bases and the J gene lost 2 bases, with 12 bases spanning the gap. CDR3 sequence (DNA): TGTGCCAGCAGCTTCGGCAGGGGCCCCACAGATACGCAGTATTTT. As protein: CASSFGRGPTDTQYF.

Comments on this clone: A far larger clone is off by one base, so a read error is likely. The CDR3 does not end in the conserved phenylalanine or tryptophan, so this is likely a read error. The rearrangement joins TRBV30 to TRBJ1-5, with D tentatively TRBD1 (5 bases). Trimming removed 4 bases from V and 4 bases from J, with 11 bases in between. The CDR3 runs 13 residues. The germline gives CDR1 GTSNPN, CDR2 SVGIG (reference sequence). The CDR3, as DNA: TGTGCCTGGAATATGGGGGGTAATCAGCCCCAGCATCTT. Amino acid sequence: CAWNMGGNQPQHL.

On this clone: Different DNA sequences within this sample yield the same CDR3. V gene TRBV15 combines with J gene TRBJ2-7; D uncertain. V lost 0 bases, J lost 3 bases, and 3 bases lay in between. Per germline, CDR1 LNHNV and CDR2 YYDKDF (reference sequence). This CDR3 spans 12 amino acids. The CDR3 DNA follows: TGTGCCACCAGCAGAGATGGCTACGAGCAGTACTTC. Protein product: CATSRDGYEQYF.

This clone was found once. The CDR3 spells CASSPPRTGEPYNEQFF. CDR3 DNA: TGTGCCAGCAGCCCACCCCGGACGGGAGAACCCTACAATGAGCAGTTCTTC. V and J are TRBV4-2 and TRBJ2-1; a possible D gene is TRBD2 (6 bases). Per the germline V gene, CDR1 is LGHNA and CDR2 is YNFKEQ. Trimming took 4 bases from V and 2 from J, leaving 18 bases between them. The CDR3 consists of 17 residues.

The rearrangement joins TRBV15 to TRBJ2-7; 9 bases align to TRBD1. Losses at the gene ends were 5 bases for V and 5 bases for J; bases not matched to a gene: 7. Germline V gene data show CDR1 as LNHNV and CDR2 as YYDKDF (reference sequence). The CDR3 is 14 amino acids. In DNA form, the CDR3 reads TGTGCCACCAGCTGGCGGACAGGGGACCACGAGCAGTACTTC. This codes for CATSWRTGDHEQYF.

The V gene is TRBV7-9, the J gene TRBJ2-1; D could derive from TRBD1 or TRBD2 (5 bases each). Trimming cost V 7 bases and J 7 bases, with 14 bases left between them. From germline, CDR1 is SEHNR and CDR2 FQNEAQ (reference sequence). The CDR3 loop spans 13 amino acids. CDR3 sequence: CASKVEWGNEQFF. The CDR3 nucleotides are TGTGCCAGCAAGGTGGAGTGGGGGAATGAGCAGTTCTTC. The full variable domain, rest sourced from reference TRBV7-9 and TRBJ2-1, is DTGVSQNPRHKITKRGQNVTFRCDPISEHNRLYWYRQTLGQGPEFLTYFQNEAQLEKSRLLSDRFSAERPKGSFSTLEIQRTEQGDSAMYLCASKVEWGNEQFFGPGTRLTVL.

The chain uses TRBV29-1 and TRBJ1-1, with a possible D match to TRBD1 (6 bases). The germline V gene encodes CDR1 SQVTM and CDR2 ANQGSEA. Trimming took 4 bases from V and 3 from J, leaving 15 bases between them. The CDR3 runs 14 residues. This CDR3 reads CSVVKGEGDTEAFF. Written as DNA, the CDR3 is TGCAGCGTTGTTAAGGGGGAGGGGGACACTGAAGCTTTCTTT. The full variable domain, rest sourced from reference TRBV29-1 and TRBJ1-1, is SAVISQKPSRDICQRGTSLTIQCQVDSQVTMMFWYRQQPGQSLTLIATANQGSEATYESGFVIDKFPISRPNLTFSTLTVSNMSPEDSSIYLCSVVKGEGDTEAFFGQGTRLTVV.

V gene TRBV2 combines with J gene TRBJ2-3; D is possibly TRBD1 (5 bases). Germline V CDR1 and CDR2: SNHLY, FYNNEI. CDR3 length: 13 amino acids. V lost 6 bases and J 3 bases, leaving 10 bases between the germline ends. CDR3 DNA sequence: TGTGCCAGCAGAAAACAGGCAACAGATACGCAGTATTTT. Protein: CASRKQATDTQYF.

This chain connects TRBV5-1 to TRBJ2-2; no definite D call. This CDR3 is built from 12 residues. The V gene lost 1 base and the J gene lost 7 bases, with 5 bases spanning the gap. Germline V gives CDR1 SGHRS, CDR2 YFSETQ. The CDR3 region is CASSLSRGELFF. The CDR3 region has the DNA TGCGCCAGCAGCTTGAGTCGCGGGGAGCTGTTTTTT.